Below are 8 T cell receptor beta chains sequenced from a single sample in a study of Graves' ophthalmopathy and Graves' hyperthyroidism. RNA transcripts were the template, and TCR beta CDR3 regions were amplified from them. HTBI primers were employed in first-round RT-PCR, then a second-round multiplex PCR followed. TCRdb reprocessed the multiplex PCR reads via MiXCR and lists one record per CDR3 protein. Altogether around 600,000 distinct CDR3 sequences are present, approximately 39% being singletons, with the ten largest covering roughly 3.5%. The specimen was peripheral blood. The receptors shown here come from an adult man with Graves' ophthalmopathy.

Note on this clonotype: The germline gene is not matched at one end of the junction; a read error may be the cause. The chain has TRBV7-3 and TRBJ1-6; D is unresolved. Germline lookup yields CDR1 SGHTA and CDR2 FQGTGA. The CDR3 length is 8 residues. CDR3 in DNA: TGCGCCAGCAGCCAAGACCACTTT. Translation gives CASSQDHF.

A single count supports this clonotype. The V and J genes are TRBV14 and TRBJ2-7; 8 bases are a match to TRBD1. This CDR3 contains 13 residues. Looked up from germline, CDR1 is SGHDN and CDR2 is FVKESK. J was trimmed by 8 bases and V by 8 bases; bases with no gene match: 11. The CDR3 DNA reads as TGTGCCAGCTCACCCCCGGACAGGGCCAAGCAGTACTTC. This gives the protein CASSPPDRAKQYF.

The rearrangement links TRBV29-1 to TRBJ2-7, with TRBD1 identical over 8 bases. The CDR3 is 14 residues long. Per the germline V gene, CDR1 is SQVTM and CDR2 is ANQGSEA. The V segment lost 7 bases and the J segment 6 bases; nucleotides outside the gene matches: 14. DNA of the CDR3: TGCAGCGCTACGACAGTTCCTGGGACAGGCGAGCAGTACTTC. This sequence encodes CSATTVPGTGEQYF.

In its sample, this clonotype was seen a few times. This rearrangement joins TRBV29-1 to TRBJ2-3; 7 bases are a match to TRBD2. Germline loops: CDR1 SQVTM, CDR2 ANQGSEA. V gave up 5 bases and J gave up 4 bases; unmatched junction bases: 6. The CDR3 contains 13 residues. This CDR3 is CSVRGAGADTQYF. CDR3 sequence (DNA): TGCAGCGTTCGAGGCGCGGGAGCAGATACGCAGTATTTT.

Points on this clonotype: This may be a read error: a much more frequent sequence differs by one nucleotide. J is TRBJ2-1 and V is TRBV5-1; D remains ambiguous. Trimming cost V 1 base and J 10 bases, with 12 bases left between them. The germline V gene encodes CDR1 SGHRS and CDR2 YFSETQ. The CDR3 is 13 amino acids. DNA for the CDR3: TGCGCCAGCAGCTTGAGGCAACCCTACGAGCAGTTCTTC. It encodes CASSLRQPYEQFF.

This clonotype has at least ten counts. This sequence joins TRBV15 and TRBJ1-3; D call uncertain. Germline loops: CDR1 LNHNV, CDR2 YYDKDF (reference sequence). Trimming cost V 1 base and J 1 base, with 5 bases left between them. The CDR3 is 14 amino acids. The CDR3, as DNA: TGTGCCACCAGCAGAGTGGGTTCTGGAAACACCATATATTTT. Encoded protein: CATSRVGSGNTIYF. The full variable domain, with the rest looked up from reference TRBV15 and TRBJ1-3, is DAMVIQNPRYQVTQFGKPVTLSCSQTLNHNVMYWYQQKSSQAPKLLFHYYDKDFNNEADTPDNFQSRRPNTSFCFLDIRSPGLGDTAMYLCATSRVGSGNTIYFGEGSWLTVV.

V gene TRBV6-5 combines with J gene TRBJ1-2; D is uncertain. Trimming pared 2 bases from V and 5 bases from J, leaving 9 bases between. Germline-derived CDR1 and CDR2 are MNHEY and SVGAGI. The CDR3 spans 13 residues. The DNA of the CDR3 is TGTGCCAGCAGTTACGAGGGTCGGTATGGCTACACCTTC. It is translated as CASSYEGRYGYTF.

At least ten counts were recorded for this clonotype. This sequence joins TRBV7-2 and TRBJ1-2; D remains unclear. Germline values: CDR1 SGHTA, CDR2 FQGNSA. CDR3 length equals 13 residues. V lost 0 bases and J 4 bases, leaving 6 bases between the germline ends. CDR3 loop: CASSLATGYGYTF. The CDR3 nucleotides read TGTGCCAGCAGCTTAGCGACGGGCTATGGCTACACCTTC.